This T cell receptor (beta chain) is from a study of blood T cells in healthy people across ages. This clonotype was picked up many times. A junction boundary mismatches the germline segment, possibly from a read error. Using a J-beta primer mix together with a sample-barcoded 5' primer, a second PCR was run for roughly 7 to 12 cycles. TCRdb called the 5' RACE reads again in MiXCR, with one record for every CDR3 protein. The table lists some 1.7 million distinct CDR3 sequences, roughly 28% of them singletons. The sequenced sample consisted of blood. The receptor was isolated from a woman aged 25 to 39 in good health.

The CDR3: CASSFGSNTGELFF. The CDR3 DNA reads TGTGCCAGCAGCTTTGGCTCGAACACCGGGGAGCTGTTTTTT. This chain uses TRBV5-1 with TRBJ2-2, with D uncertain. Germline V gives CDR1 SGHRS, CDR2 YFSETQ. The CDR3 consists of 14 residues.